This T cell receptor (beta chain) comes out of a study of blood T cell repertoires in COVID-19 (dated by TCRdb to about 2020). With respect to the entire study: Samples covering the acute and convalescent phases of COVID-19 were provided by collaborators in the United States, Italy and Spain. Where available, HLA class I and class II types were obtained from metadata supplied by the sample provider rather than from assay-based typing. Subjects who had been exposed to COVID-19, were actively infected with it, or had recovered from it provided the deeply sampled blood TCRbeta repertoires that made up the dataset. Samples were obtained from the ongoing ImmuneRACE study (first 160 participants) and from 1,254 subjects provided by 6 global collaborators. The material from the prospective study consisted of cDNA or gDNA derived from T cells, B-cell-depleted T cells, or PBMCs. Nearly every sample came with metadata listing a de-identified subject ID, COVID-19 status, age in years and sex. The repertoires were released in a freely available public database intended as a resource for research on the immune response to SARS-CoV-2.

TCRbeta CDR3 regions were amplified from genomic DNA using the immunoSEQ Assay, a bias-controlled multiplex PCR. On the study's bioinformatics: The number of nucleated cells in each sample was estimated by amplification of reference gene primers within the assay. To quantify the absolute abundance of each unique TCRbeta CDR3 rearrangement, sequence reads were collapsed and filtered. For each sample, productive Simpson clonality was calculated by taking the square root of Simpson's diversity index across productive rearrangements. This is the immuneACCESS table as TCRdb keeps it, with only in-frame sequences that have V and J called. A part of the clones is gone; compared with another copy, unresolved V genes explain less than half, and the rest is unexplained. V, J and clone size are those of that table, while D and trimming were read from the DNA. The sample data list about 87,000 clones, and about four fifths of these were observed just once. About 2.1% of the sample belongs to the ten largest clones.

On this clone: It lacks a known antigen. Base quality data are lacking; no much larger clone is found one base away.

Collaborating institutions collected whole blood in K2EDTA tubes following their own protocols. Collaborator samples were shipped for TCRbeta analysis as frozen whole blood, isolated PBMCs, or DNA extracted from either sample type. CDR3 length: 12 amino acids, cysteine to phenylalanine. CDR3 DNA only is kept here, 36 bases in frame from base 1. Sequences GTSNPN (CDR1) and SVGIG (CDR2) are obtained from the germline V gene (reference sequence). Trimming takes 2 bases from V and 1 base from J, and the germline ends sit 5 bases apart. Overall study results and their limits: The amount of clinical and demographic metadata varied by source and participant and was provided uncurated.

The receptor's source is a woman between 65 and 79 years old with acute or convalescent COVID-19. Source material: peripheral blood. The chain uses TRBV30 and TRBJ1-1; no D segment can be confidently identified. DNA sequence: TGTGCCTGGAGTACAGCGAACACTGAAGCTTTCTTT. The resulting protein is CAWSTANTEAFF.